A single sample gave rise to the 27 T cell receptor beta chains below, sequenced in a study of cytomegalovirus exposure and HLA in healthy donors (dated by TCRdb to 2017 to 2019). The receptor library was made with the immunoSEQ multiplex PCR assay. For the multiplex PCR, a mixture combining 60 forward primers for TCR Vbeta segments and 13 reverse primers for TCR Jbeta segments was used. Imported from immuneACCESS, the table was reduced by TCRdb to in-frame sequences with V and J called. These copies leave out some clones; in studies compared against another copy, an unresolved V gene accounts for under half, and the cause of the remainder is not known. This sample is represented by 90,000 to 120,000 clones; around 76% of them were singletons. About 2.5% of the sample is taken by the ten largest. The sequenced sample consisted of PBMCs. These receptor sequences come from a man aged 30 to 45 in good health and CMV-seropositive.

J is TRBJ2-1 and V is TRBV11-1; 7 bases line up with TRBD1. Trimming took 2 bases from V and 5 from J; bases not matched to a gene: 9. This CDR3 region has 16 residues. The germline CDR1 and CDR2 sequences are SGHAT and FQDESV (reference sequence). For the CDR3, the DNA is TGTGCCAGCAGCTTAAAGAGGTCACAGGGGAACAATGAGCAGTTCTTC. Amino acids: CASSLKRSQGNNEQFF.

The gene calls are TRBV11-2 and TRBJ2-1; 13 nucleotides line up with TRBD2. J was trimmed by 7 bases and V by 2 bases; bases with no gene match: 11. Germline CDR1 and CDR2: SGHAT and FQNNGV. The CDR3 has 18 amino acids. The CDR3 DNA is TGTGCCAGCAGCTTAAGGACTAGCGGGGGATCTATTAGTAATGAGCAGTTCTTC. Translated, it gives CASSLRTSGGSISNEQFF.

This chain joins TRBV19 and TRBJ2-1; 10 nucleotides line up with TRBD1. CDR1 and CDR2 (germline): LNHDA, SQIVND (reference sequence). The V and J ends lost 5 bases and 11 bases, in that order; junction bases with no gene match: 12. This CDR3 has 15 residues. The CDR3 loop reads CASSARTGGEIQQFF. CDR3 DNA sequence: TGTGCCAGTAGTGCCCGGACAGGGGGAGAGATACAGCAGTTCTTC.

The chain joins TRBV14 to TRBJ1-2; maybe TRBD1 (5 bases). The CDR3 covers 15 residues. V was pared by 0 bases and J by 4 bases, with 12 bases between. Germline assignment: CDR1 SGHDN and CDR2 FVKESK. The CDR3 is CASSQEFDSFYGYTF. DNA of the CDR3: TGTGCCAGCAGCCAAGAATTCGACAGTTTCTATGGCTACACCTTC.

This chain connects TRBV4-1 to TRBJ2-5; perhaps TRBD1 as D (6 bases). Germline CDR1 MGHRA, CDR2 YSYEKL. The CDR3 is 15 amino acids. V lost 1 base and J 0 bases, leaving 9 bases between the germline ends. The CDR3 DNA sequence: TGCGCCAGCAGCCAAGGTCGGACAGACCAAGAGACCCAGTACTTC. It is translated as CASSQGRTDQETQYF.

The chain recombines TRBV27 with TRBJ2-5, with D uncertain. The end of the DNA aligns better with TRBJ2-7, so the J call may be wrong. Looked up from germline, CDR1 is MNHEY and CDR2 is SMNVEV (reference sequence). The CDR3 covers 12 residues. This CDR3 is CASSPNHYEQYF. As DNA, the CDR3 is TGTGCCAGCAGTCCCAACCACTACGAGCAGTACTTC.

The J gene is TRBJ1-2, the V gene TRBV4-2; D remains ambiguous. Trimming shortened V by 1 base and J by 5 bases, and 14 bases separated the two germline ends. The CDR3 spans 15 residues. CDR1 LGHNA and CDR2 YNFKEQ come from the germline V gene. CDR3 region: CASSQGTREGYGYTF. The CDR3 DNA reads TGTGCCAGCAGCCAAGGGACTAGGGAAGGTTATGGCTACACCTTC.

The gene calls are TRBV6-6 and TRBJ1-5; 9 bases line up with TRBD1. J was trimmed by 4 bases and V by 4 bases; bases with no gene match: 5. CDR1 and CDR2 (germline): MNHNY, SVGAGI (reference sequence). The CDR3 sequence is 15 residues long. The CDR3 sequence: CASSSDRGPNQPQHF. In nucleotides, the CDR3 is TGTGCCAGCAGTTCGGACAGGGGACCAAATCAGCCCCAGCATTTT.

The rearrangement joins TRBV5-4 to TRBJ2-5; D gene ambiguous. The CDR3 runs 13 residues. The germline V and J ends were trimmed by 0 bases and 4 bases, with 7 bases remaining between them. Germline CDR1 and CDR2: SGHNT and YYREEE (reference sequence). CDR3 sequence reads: CASSLEERETQYF. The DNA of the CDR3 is TGTGCCAGCAGCTTGGAGGAGAGAGAGACCCAGTACTTC.

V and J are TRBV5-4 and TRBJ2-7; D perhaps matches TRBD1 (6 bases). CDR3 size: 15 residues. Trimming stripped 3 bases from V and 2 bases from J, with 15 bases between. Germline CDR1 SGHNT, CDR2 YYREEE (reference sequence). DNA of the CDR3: TGTGCCAGCAGCTCCTCGTCCGACAGGCCCTACGAGCAGTACTTC. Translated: CASSSSSDRPYEQYF. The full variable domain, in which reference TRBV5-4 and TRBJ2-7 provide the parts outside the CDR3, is ETGVTQSPTHLIKTRGQQVTLRCSSQSGHNTVSWYQQALGQGPQFIFQYYREEENGRGNFPPRFSGLQFPNYSSELNVNALELDDSALYLCASSSSSDRPYEQYFGPGTRLTVT.

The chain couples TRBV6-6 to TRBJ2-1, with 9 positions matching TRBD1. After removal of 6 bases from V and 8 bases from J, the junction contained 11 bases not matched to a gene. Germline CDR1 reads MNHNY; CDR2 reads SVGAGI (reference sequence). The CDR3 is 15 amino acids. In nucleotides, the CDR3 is TGTGCCAGCAGCCTGCCGGGACAGGGAGGGGATGAGCAGTTCTTC. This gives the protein CASSLPGQGGDEQFF.

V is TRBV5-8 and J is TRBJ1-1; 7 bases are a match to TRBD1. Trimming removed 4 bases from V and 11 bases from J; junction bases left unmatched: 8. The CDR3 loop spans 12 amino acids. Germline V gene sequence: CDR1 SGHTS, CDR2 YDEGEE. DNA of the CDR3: TGTGCCAGCAGCACACGACAGGGATCTGCTTTCTTT. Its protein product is CASSTRQGSAFF.

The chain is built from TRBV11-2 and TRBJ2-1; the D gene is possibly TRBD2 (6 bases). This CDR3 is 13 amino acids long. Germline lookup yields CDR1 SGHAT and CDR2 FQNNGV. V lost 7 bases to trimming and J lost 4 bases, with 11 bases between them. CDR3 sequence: CASNRGFYNEQFF. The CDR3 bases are TGTGCCAGCAACCGGGGGTTTTACAATGAGCAGTTCTTC. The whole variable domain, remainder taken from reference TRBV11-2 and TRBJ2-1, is EAGVAQSPRYKIIEKRQSVAFWCNPISGHATLYWYQQILGQGPKLLIQFQNNGVVDDSQLPKDRFSAERLKGVDSTLKIQPAKLEDSAVYLCASNRGFYNEQFFGPGTRLTVL.

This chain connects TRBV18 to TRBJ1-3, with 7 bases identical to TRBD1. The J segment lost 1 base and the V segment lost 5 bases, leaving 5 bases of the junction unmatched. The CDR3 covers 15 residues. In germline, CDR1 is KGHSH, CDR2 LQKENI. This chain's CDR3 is CASSVGQMSGNTIYF. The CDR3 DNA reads TGTGCCAGCTCAGTGGGACAGATGTCTGGAAACACCATATATTTT.

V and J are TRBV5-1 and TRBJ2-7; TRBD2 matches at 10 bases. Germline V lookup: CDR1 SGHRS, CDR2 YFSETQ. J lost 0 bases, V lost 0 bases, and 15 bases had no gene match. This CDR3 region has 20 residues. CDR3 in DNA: TGCGCCAGCAGCTTGGCGGGAAGCCTAGCGGGGGCGAGGAGCTCCTACGAGCAGTACTTC. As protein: CASSLAGSLAGARSSYEQYF.

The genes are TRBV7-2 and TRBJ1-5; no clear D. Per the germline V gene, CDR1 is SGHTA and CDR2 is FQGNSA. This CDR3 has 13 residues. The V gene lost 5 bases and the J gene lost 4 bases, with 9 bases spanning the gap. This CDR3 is CASSPQPNQPQHF. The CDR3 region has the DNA TGTGCCAGCAGCCCACAGCCTAATCAGCCCCAGCATTTT.

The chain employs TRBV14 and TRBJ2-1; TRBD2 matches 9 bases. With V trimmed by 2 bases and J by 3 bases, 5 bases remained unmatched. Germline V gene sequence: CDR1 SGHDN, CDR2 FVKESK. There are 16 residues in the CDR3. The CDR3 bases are TGTGCCAGCAGCCAAAATTGGCGGGGGGGCTACAATGAGCAGTTCTTC. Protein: CASSQNWRGGYNEQFF.

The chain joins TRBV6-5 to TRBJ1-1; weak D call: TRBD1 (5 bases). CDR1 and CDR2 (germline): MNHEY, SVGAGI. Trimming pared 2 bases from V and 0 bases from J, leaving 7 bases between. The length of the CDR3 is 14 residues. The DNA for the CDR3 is TGTGCCAGCAGTTACCGACAGATGAACACTGAAGCTTTCTTT. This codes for CASSYRQMNTEAFF.

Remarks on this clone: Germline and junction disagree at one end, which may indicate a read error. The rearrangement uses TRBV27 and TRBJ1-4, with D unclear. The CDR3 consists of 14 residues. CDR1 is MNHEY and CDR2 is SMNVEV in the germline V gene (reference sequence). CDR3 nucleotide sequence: TGTGACAGCAGTTTAGACTCGGGAATCCGGAAACTGTTTTTT. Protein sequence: CDSSLDSGIRKLFF.

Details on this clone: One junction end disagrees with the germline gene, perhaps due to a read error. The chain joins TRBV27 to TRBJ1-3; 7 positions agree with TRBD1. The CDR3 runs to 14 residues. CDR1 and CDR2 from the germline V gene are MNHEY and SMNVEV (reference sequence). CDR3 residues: CASSLTGSGDTIYF. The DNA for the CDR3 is TGTGCCAGCAGTCTGACAGGGAGTGGAGACACCATATATTTT.

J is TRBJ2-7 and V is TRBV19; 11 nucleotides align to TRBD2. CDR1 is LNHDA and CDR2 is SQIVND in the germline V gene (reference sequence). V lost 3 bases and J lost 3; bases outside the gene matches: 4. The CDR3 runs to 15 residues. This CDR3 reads CASSIQTSGVYEQYF. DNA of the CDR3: TGTGCCAGTAGTATTCAGACTAGCGGGGTCTACGAGCAGTACTTC.

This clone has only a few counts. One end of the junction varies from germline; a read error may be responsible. CDR3 nucleotide sequence: TGTTCCAGCAGCTTCTCGGGGGGGCTTGATGAAAAACTGTTTTTT. It yields the protein CSSSFSGGLDEKLFF. The V gene is TRBV7-9, the J gene TRBJ1-4; the D gene is possibly TRBD1 (6 bases). Germline assignment: CDR1 SEHNR and CDR2 FQNEAQ (reference sequence). The CDR3 spans 15 residues.

CDR3 sequence (DNA): TGTGCCAGTAGTATGGGACAGGGAAGGGAAAAACTGTTTTTT. It codes for CASSMGQGREKLFF. This rearrangement joins TRBV19 to TRBJ1-4, with 9 bases aligning to TRBD1. There are 14 residues in the CDR3. V lost 3 bases, J lost 8 bases, and 4 bases stayed unmatched. Germline CDR1 LNHDA, CDR2 SQIVND (reference sequence). The entire variable domain, with the rest obtained from reference TRBV19 and TRBJ1-4, is as follows: DGGITQSPKYLFRKEGQNVTLSCEQNLNHDAMYWYRQDPGQGLRLIYYSQIVNDFQKGDIAEGYSVSREKKESFPLTVTSAQKNPTAFYLCASSMGQGREKLFFGSGTQLSVL.

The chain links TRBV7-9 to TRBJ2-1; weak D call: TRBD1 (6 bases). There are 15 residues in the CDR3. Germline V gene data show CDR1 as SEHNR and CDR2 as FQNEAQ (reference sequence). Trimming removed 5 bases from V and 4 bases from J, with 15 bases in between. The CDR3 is CASSPQGMSYNEQFF. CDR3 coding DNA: TGTGCCAGCAGCCCCCAGGGGATGTCTTACAATGAGCAGTTCTTC.

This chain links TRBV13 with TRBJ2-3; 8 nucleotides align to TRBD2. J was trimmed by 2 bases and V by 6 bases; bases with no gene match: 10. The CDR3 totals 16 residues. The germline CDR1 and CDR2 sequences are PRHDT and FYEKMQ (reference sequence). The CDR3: CASRRFDSGATDTQYF. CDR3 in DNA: TGTGCCAGCAGACGATTTGATAGCGGGGCCACAGATACGCAGTATTTT.

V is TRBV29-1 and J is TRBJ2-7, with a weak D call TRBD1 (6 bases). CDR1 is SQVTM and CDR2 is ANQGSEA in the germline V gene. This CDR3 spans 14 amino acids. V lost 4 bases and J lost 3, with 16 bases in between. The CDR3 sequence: CSVGTDLPLYEQYF. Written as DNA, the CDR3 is TGCAGCGTTGGGACAGACCTTCCCCTCTACGAGCAGTACTTC.

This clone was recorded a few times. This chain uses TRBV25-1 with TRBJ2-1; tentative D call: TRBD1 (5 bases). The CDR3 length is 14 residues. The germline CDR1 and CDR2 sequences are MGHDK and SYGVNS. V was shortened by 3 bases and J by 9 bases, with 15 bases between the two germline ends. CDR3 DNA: TGTGCCAGCAGTGATGTGCGAGGACAAGGTGAGCAGTTCTTC. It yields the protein CASSDVRGQGEQFF.